The 17 T cell receptor beta chains below all came from one sample that was sequenced in a study of blood T cell repertoires in COVID-19. The protocol was immunoSEQ multiplex PCR, while the TCRdb copy is restricted to in-frame clones and leaves out a portion. This table has fewer than 300,000 clones, roughly 87% appearing once. The sequencing input was peripheral blood. The receptors here all came from a man in his late teens or twenties with active or convalescent COVID-19.

The chain recombines TRBV4-1 with TRBJ2-7; TRBD2 might be the D (5 bases). The CDR3 contains 13 residues. Trimming took 5 bases from V and 7 from J, leaving 15 bases between them. Germline CDR1 MGHRA, CDR2 YSYEKL. DNA for the CDR3: TGCGCCAGCAGCGACCGGGGAGAAGGGGAGCAGTACTTC. Translation gives CASSDRGEGEQYF.

This chain links TRBV7-3 with TRBJ2-7; the D gene is possibly TRBD1 (5 bases). Looked up from germline, CDR1 is SGHTA and CDR2 is FQGTGA. The V end was cut by 4 bases, the J end by 2 bases, with 18 bases between. The CDR3 runs 16 residues. The CDR3 is CASSSVHSGHTYEQYF. The CDR3 region has the DNA TGTGCCAGCAGCTCCGTACACTCTGGACACACCTACGAGCAGTACTTC.

To note about this clone: Other DNA variants within this sample encode the same CDR3. The chain is built from TRBV5-4 and TRBJ2-7, with 10 positions matching TRBD1. The CDR3 spans 13 residues. The germline V gene encodes CDR1 SGHNT and CDR2 YYREEE (reference sequence). V shed 3 bases and J 4 bases; nucleotides not matched to a gene: 1. In DNA form, the CDR3 reads TGTGCCAGCAGCTCGGGACAGGGGTACGAGCAGTACTTC. Its translation is CASSSGQGYEQYF. The variable domain in full, with the rest retrieved from reference TRBV5-4 and TRBJ2-7, is ETGVTQSPTHLIKTRGQQVTLRCSSQSGHNTVSWYQQALGQGPQFIFQYYREEENGRGNFPPRFSGLQFPNYSSELNVNALELDDSALYLCASSSGQGYEQYFGPGTRLTVT.

The rearrangement uses TRBV25-1 and TRBJ1-2, with D perhaps matching TRBD1 (6 bases). V was clipped by 2 bases and J by 8 bases, with 12 bases between them. Germline lookup yields CDR1 MGHDK and CDR2 SYGVNS. This CDR3 contains 13 residues. Written as DNA, the CDR3 is TGTGCCAGCAGTGAACAGGGGAGTGAGGGCTACACCTTC. Translating gives CASSEQGSEGYTF.

Only a few counts were recorded for this clone. CDR3 amino acids: CASSLFAQGGYEKLFF. The DNA of the CDR3 is TGTGCCAGCAGCTTATTTGCACAGGGGGGATATGAAAAACTGTTTTTT. V usage is TRBV5-6 and J usage is TRBJ1-4; TRBD1 matches 8 bases. After removal of 2 bases from V and 6 bases from J, the junction contained 9 bases not matched to a gene. Germline lookup yields CDR1 SGHDT and CDR2 YYEEEE. This CDR3 has 16 amino acids.

V and J are TRBV21-1 and TRBJ1-2; TRBD1 was called by the table and not checked on the DNA. TRBV21-1 is a listed pseudogene. This CDR3 contains 15 residues. CDR3 nucleotide sequence: TGTGCCAGCAGCAAAGCTATCCAGGGGTTGGATGGCTACACCTTC. It is translated as CASSKAIQGLDGYTF.

V gene TRBV27 combines with J gene TRBJ2-1; 9 nucleotides line up with TRBD2. The germline gives CDR1 MNHEY, CDR2 SMNVEV (reference sequence). The V and J ends lost 4 bases and 4 bases, in that order; junction bases with no gene match: 8. This CDR3 is built from 16 residues. The CDR3 is CASSYAGGPGYNEQFF. The CDR3 DNA reads as TGTGCCAGCAGTTACGCGGGGGGGCCGGGTTACAATGAGCAGTTCTTC.

The chain recombines TRBV6-9 with TRBJ1-6; TRBD1 matches 7 bases. V lost 7 bases and J lost 7; bases outside the gene matches: 13. The CDR3 runs to 16 residues. The germline gives CDR1 MNHGY, CDR2 SVAAGI. The CDR3 loop reads CASISPATGENSPLHF. The CDR3, as DNA: TGTGCCAGCATATCCCCGGCTACAGGGGAGAATTCACCCCTCCACTTT.

V usage is TRBV19 and J usage is TRBJ1-4; 11 bases are a match to TRBD1. V lost 7 bases and J lost 8; bases outside the gene matches: 6. CDR1 LNHDA and CDR2 SQIVND come from the germline V gene (reference sequence). This CDR3 contains 14 residues. The CDR3 DNA follows: TGTGCCAGTACCCCGGGACAGGGGGGCGAAAAACTGTTTTTT. It yields the protein CASTPGQGGEKLFF.

The chain carries TRBV4-1 and TRBJ2-3, with 9 nucleotides matching TRBD1. CDR1 MGHRA and CDR2 YSYEKL come from the germline V gene. J lost 4 bases, V lost 4 bases, and 9 bases had no gene match. This CDR3 comprises 16 residues. CDR3 region: CASSRTGQGSADTQYF. CDR3 nucleotide sequence: TGCGCCAGCAGCCGTACTGGACAGGGGAGTGCAGATACGCAGTATTTT.

This clone was counted a single time. The chain is built from TRBV5-1 and TRBJ2-7, with D possibly TRBD2 on 6 matching bases. V lost 7 bases, J lost 3 bases, and 14 bases lay in between. CDR1 and CDR2 (germline): SGHRS, YFSETQ. The CDR3 sequence is 13 residues long. Here the CDR3 DNA reads TGCGCCAGCTCTTGGGGAGGCGACTACGAGCAGTACTTC. It codes for CASSWGGDYEQYF.

The sample holds one count of this clone. The V gene is TRBV12-5, the J gene TRBJ2-1; no reliable D call. Germline-derived CDR1 and CDR2 are LGHNT and FRNRAP. The CDR3 is 11 residues long. V lost 7 bases to trimming and J lost 8 bases, with 9 bases between them. The chain's CDR3 is CASAPSHEQFF. CDR3 in DNA: TGTGCTAGTGCCCCCTCCCATGAGCAGTTCTTC.

The chain couples TRBV12-3 or TRBV12-4 to TRBJ2-1; tentatively, D is TRBD2 (6 bases). The CDR3 length is 13 residues. The germline V and J ends were trimmed by 6 bases and 5 bases, with 11 bases remaining between them. The CDR3 nucleotides read TGTGCCAGCAGGGCCGGGGGACACAATGAGCAGTTCTTC. Translated, it gives CASRAGGHNEQFF.

This clone was picked up many times. This rearrangement joins TRBV7-9 to TRBJ2-5; tentatively, D is TRBD1 (6 bases). Per germline, CDR1 SEHNR and CDR2 FQNEAQ (reference sequence). The CDR3 loop spans 13 amino acids. V was shortened by 8 bases and J by 1 base, with 11 bases between the two germline ends. The CDR3 is CASVRGSQETQYF. The CDR3 nucleotides read TGTGCCAGCGTTAGGGGGTCCCAAGAGACCCAGTACTTC.

This chain joins TRBV2 and TRBJ1-5; 8 bases are shared with TRBD1. Germline V gene sequence: CDR1 SNHLY, CDR2 FYNNEI. V lost 7 bases to trimming and J lost 0 bases; unmatched junction nucleotides: 5. The CDR3 covers 15 residues. CDR3 nucleotide sequence: TGTGCCAGCAACAGACAGGGGTATAGCAATCAGCCCCAGCATTTT. This sequence encodes CASNRQGYSNQPQHF.

The chain has TRBV19 and TRBJ1-1; TRBD1 aligns across 8 bases. In germline, CDR1 is LNHDA, CDR2 SQIVND (reference sequence). Germline trimming cut 6 bases from V and 6 bases from J; bases unmatched to any gene: 24. This CDR3 contains 19 residues. CDR3 sequence reads: CASSLLSRTGYSRRPEAFF. Here the CDR3 DNA reads TGTGCCAGTAGCCTATTGTCTCGGACAGGGTATAGCCGAAGGCCTGAAGCTTTCTTT.

This rearrangement joins TRBV10-3 to TRBJ2-1, with 9 bases identical to TRBD2. The CDR3 has 20 amino acids. The V gene end was trimmed by 3 bases and the J gene end by 0 bases; junction bases not matched to a gene: 15. Germline V gene sequence: CDR1 ENHRY, CDR2 SYGVKD. The CDR3: CAISDKRGDLIFSSYNEQFF. CDR3 sequence (DNA): TGTGCCATCAGTGACAAGCGGGGGGACCTTATCTTTAGCTCCTACAATGAGCAGTTCTTC.